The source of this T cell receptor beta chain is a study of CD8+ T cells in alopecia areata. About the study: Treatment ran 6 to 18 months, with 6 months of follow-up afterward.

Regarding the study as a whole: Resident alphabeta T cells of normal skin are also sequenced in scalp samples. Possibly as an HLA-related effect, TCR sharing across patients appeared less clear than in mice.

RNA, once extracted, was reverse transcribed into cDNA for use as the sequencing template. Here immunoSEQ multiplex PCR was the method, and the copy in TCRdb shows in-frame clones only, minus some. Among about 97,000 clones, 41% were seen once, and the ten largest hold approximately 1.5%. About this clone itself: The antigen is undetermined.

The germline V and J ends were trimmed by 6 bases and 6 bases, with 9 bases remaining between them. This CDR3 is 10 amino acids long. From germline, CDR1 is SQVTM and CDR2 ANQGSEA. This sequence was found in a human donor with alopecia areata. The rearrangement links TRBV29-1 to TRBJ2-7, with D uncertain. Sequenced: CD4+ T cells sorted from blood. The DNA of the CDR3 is TGCAGCGTCGGAACAACCGAGCAGTACTTC. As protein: CSVGTTEQYF.